Included here is one T cell receptor beta chain sequence, with context. The CDR3 covers 15 residues. The V end lost 5 bases, the J end lost 4 bases, and 14 bases lay between the germline ends. Germline CDR1 is MNHEY and CDR2 is SMNVEV (reference sequence). This record belongs to a study of T cells after somatic rescue of genetic block. TCRdb keeps only in-frame clones here, not all; method: immunoSEQ multiplex PCR. The sample lists 65,000 to 70,000 clones; about 91% were seen once. V and J are TRBV27 and TRBJ1-4, with D possibly matching TRBD1 (6 bases). The clonotype was recovered from a man aged 40-49 years. The sequenced sample was peripheral blood mononuclear cells (PBMCs). For the CDR3, the DNA is TGTGCCAGCAGTCTCCAGACAGGCAGTAATGAAAAACTGTTTTTT. Residues: CASSLQTGSNEKLFF.